The clone carrying this T cell receptor beta chain was recorded many times. Its antigen is unidentified. This specimen belongs to a study of T-cell reconstitution after alpha-beta-depleted transplantation in children. Findings and limits, study-wide: In patients about two months after transplant, alpha-beta T cells reportedly arose from several hundred expanded graft clones. The study traced high day-60 TCRbeta diversity in some patients to surviving recipient T cells and thymic progenitors. By one year post-transplant, T-cell counts and diversity largely arose from T cells that were newly produced.

Unique molecular identifiers were incorporated when the TCRbeta library was constructed. Each CDR3 protein is one row after TCRdb ran MiXCR on the PCR reads. The sample comprises around 600,000 distinct CDR3 sequences, under 25% of which are singletons, and 13% to 15% rests with the top ten. The germline V and J ends were trimmed by 4 bases and 2 bases, with 6 bases remaining between them. CDR3 length: 12 residues. The chain uses TRBV12-3 or TRBV12-4 and TRBJ2-7; D remains unclear. The material was PBMCs, mostly from graft donor cells, obtained 360 days after TCRalphabeta/CD19-depleted stem cell transplant. This clonotype originated in a boy under three years old who had a stem cell transplant for acute myeloid leukemia, so the T cells may come from the graft donor. CDR3 protein: CASSSHTYEQYF. Written as DNA, the CDR3 is TGTGCCAGCAGTTCACATACCTACGAGCAGTACTTC.